This TCR beta chain comes out of a study of T cell responses to AZD1222 COVID-19 vaccine. Points from the study as a whole: Vaccine-associated CD4 TCRs spanned spike, dominant at 160-218 and 743-854. Seropositive status at baseline applied to only a handful of AZD1222 recipients. Nearly half of spike-specific TCRs reportedly target unmutated variant regions.

V was trimmed by 3 bases and J by 6 bases, leaving 11 bases between them. The CDR3 totals 13 residues. From germline, CDR1 is KGHSH and CDR2 LQKENI. Points on this clone: Antigen specificity is unknown.

Second-dose intervals near 4 or 12 weeks were combined. Measured with immunoSEQ multiplex PCR; TCRdb has only the in-frame clones, and not every one. The sample shows about 88,000 clones, about 89% of them seen only once. V is TRBV18 and J is TRBJ1-2, with D hard to call. This sequence was found in an adult who received the AZD1222 COVID-19 vaccine. The sample consisted of peripheral blood, taken 28 days after the second AZD1222 dose. The CDR3 sequence: CASSPFVGNGYTF. CDR3 DNA: TGTGCCAGCTCACCCTTCGTTGGGAATGGCTACACCTTC.